One and the same sample provided the 9 T cell receptor beta chains below, sequenced in a study of T cells in localized non-small cell lung cancer. Repertoires were generated with immunoSEQ multiplex PCR, while TCRdb's copy carries only in-frame clones and drops some. The sample yields tens of thousands of clones, around 89% seen once. The sequences come from PBMCs, collected before any cancer treatment. These TCRs come from a man aged 40 to 75 with stage II lung adenocarcinoma.

A single count supports this clone. The chain joins TRBV4-1 to TRBJ1-5, with TRBD1 identical over 9 bases. CDR3 length: 17 amino acids. Trimming at V came to 0 bases and at J to 3 bases, leaving 6 bases not matched to a gene. Germline CDR1 MGHRA, CDR2 YSYEKL. The CDR3 nucleotides read TGCGCCAGCAGCCAAGATCCTTACAGGGGGCCCAATCAGCCCCAGCATTTT. Translating gives CASSQDPYRGPNQPQHF.

This clone was detected once. CDR3 sequence reads: CASSPMVPSTGELFF. The DNA for the CDR3 is TGTGCCAGCTCACCCATGGTTCCTAGCACCGGGGAGCTGTTTTTT. This chain links TRBV18 with TRBJ2-2; D call uncertain. The CDR3 loop spans 15 amino acids. Germline CDR1 KGHSH, CDR2 LQKENI. Deletions cut 3 bases from V and 4 bases from J, with 12 bases between. Looking up the rest from reference TRBV18 and TRBJ2-2 gives the full variable domain: NAGVMQNPRHLVRRRGQEARLRCSPMKGHSHVYWYRQLPEEGLKFMVYLQKENIIDESGMPKERFSAEFPKEGPSILRIQQVVRGDSAAYFCASSPMVPSTGELFFGEGSRLTVL.

The J gene is TRBJ1-3, the V gene TRBV5-6; unclear D gene. V was pared by 1 base and J by 0 bases, with 8 bases between. CDR3 size: 15 residues. Germline V CDR1 and CDR2: SGHDT, YYEEEE. CDR3 sequence: CASSLISNSGNTIYF. In DNA, the CDR3 is TGTGCCAGCAGCTTGATCTCAAACTCTGGAAACACCATATATTTT. Based on the CDR3 plus reference TRBV5-6 and TRBJ1-3, the full variable domain is DAGVTQSPTHLIKTRGQQVTLRCSPKSGHDTVSWYQQALGQGPQFIFQYYEEEERQRGNFPDRFSGHQFPNYSSELNVNALLLGDSALYLCASSLISNSGNTIYFGEGSWLTVV.

The V gene is TRBV7-9, the J gene TRBJ1-1, with D unresolved. Per the germline V gene, CDR1 is SEHNR and CDR2 is FQNEAQ (reference sequence). Trimming took off 5 bases at V and 4 bases at J, with 17 bases between the two ends. This CDR3 comprises 15 residues. The CDR3 here is CASSPDQVRATEAFF. The CDR3 DNA reads TGTGCCAGCAGCCCAGACCAGGTTCGGGCCACTGAAGCTTTCTTT.

The genes are TRBV7-8 and TRBJ2-7, with D unclear. Germline loops: CDR1 SGHVS, CDR2 FQNEAQ. V lost 6 bases, J lost 6 bases, and 12 bases lay in between. This CDR3 comprises 12 residues. The CDR3 spells CASRLRAGEQYF. CDR3 bases: TGTGCCAGCAGACTTAGGGCAGGCGAGCAGTACTTC.

This rearrangement joins TRBV9 to TRBJ2-2, with a possible D match to TRBD2 (5 bases). The CDR3 has 14 amino acids. With 7 bases removed from V and 5 bases from J, the gap between germline ends came to 15 bases. Germline values: CDR1 SGDLS, CDR2 YYNGEE. The DNA for the CDR3 is TGTGCCAGCTCCGGAGGCCTGTTGACCGGGGAGCTGTTTTTT. Its translation is CASSGGLLTGELFF.

The rearrangement joins TRBV6-5 to TRBJ2-3, with D perhaps matching TRBD2 (6 bases). The germline gives CDR1 MNHEY, CDR2 SVGAGI. Trimming took 6 bases from V and 2 from J, leaving 12 bases between them. This CDR3 has 14 amino acids. The CDR3 region is CASSSGTVTDTQYF. CDR3 nucleotides: TGTGCCAGCAGCTCCGGGACTGTCACAGATACGCAGTATTTT.

The V call is TRBV7-6, the J call TRBJ2-3; D not certain. With 1 base removed from V and 4 bases from J, the gap between germline ends came to 3 bases. This CDR3 is built from 12 residues. The germline V gene has CDR1 SGHVS and CDR2 FNYEAQ. CDR3: CASSLGADTQYF. In DNA, the CDR3 is TGTGCCAGCAGCTTAGGTGCAGATACGCAGTATTTT.

Only a few counts were recorded for this clone. The chain carries TRBV7-9 and TRBJ2-1; 10 positions agree with TRBD2. CDR1 and CDR2 (germline): SEHNR, FQNEAQ (reference sequence). Trimming at V came to 0 bases and at J to 4 bases, leaving 6 bases not matched to a gene. This CDR3 has 17 residues. For the CDR3, the DNA is TGTGCCAGCAGCTTAGCGGGCGGAGCGGGGGGGTACAATGAGCAGTTCTTC. Protein product: CASSLAGGAGGYNEQFF.